Following are 24 T cell receptor beta chains from one sample sequenced in a study of T-cell memory formation after mild COVID-19. TCRdb independently ran MiXCR on the 5' RACE reads; one entry per CDR3 protein. The sample records about 340,000 distinct CDR3 sequences, approximately 15% being singletons. The sequencing input was PBMCs or a T cell subset sorted from them (not recorded which). The receptors originated from a man between 18 and 29 years old who had mild COVID-19 (a few samples of this study predate the infection). Cell type and time point are not known.

V is TRBV20-1 and J is TRBJ1-2; a possible D gene is TRBD1 (6 bases). The ends were cut back, 0 bases at V and 7 bases at J, with 12 bases in the middle. Germline V gene data show CDR1 as DFQATT and CDR2 as SNEGSKA (reference sequence). The CDR3 contains 13 residues. CDR3 in DNA: TGCAGTGCTAGAGAGGAGGGGGTTACTGGCTACACCTTC. It yields the protein CSAREEGVTGYTF.

The chain uses TRBV4-1 and TRBJ2-5; the D call may be TRBD1 or TRBD2 (5 bases each). Trimming stripped 1 base from V and 4 bases from J, with 16 bases between. Per germline, CDR1 MGHRA and CDR2 YSYEKL. The CDR3 runs 16 residues. The CDR3 here is CASSQVVGTLGETQYF. The CDR3 nucleotides read TGCGCCAGCAGCCAAGTGGTAGGGACCCTCGGAGAGACCCAGTACTTC.

This clonotype was seen more than once but under ten times. This CDR3 is missing its conserved last phenylalanine or tryptophan, likely due to a read error. The DNA is left out, because the CDR3 cannot be placed on it with certainty; the CDR3 is given as TCRdb lists it. The V gene is TRBV5-5, the J gene TRBJ1-2. A total of 11 residues make up the CDR3, ends included. Germline V lookup: CDR1 SGHKS, CDR2 YYEKEE (reference sequence). The CDR3 sequence is CASSLAATVVV.

This clonotype was seen a handful of times. This chain joins TRBV11-3 and TRBJ2-2; D is unclear. This CDR3 spans 13 amino acids. Trimming left V 5 bases short and J 7 bases short, with 11 bases between. Germline V CDR1 and CDR2: SGHNT, YENEEA. The CDR3 protein is CASSTVRDGELFF. CDR3 DNA sequence: TGTGCCAGCAGCACCGTGCGTGACGGGGAGCTGTTTTTT. The full variable domain, its missing parts supplied by reference TRBV11-3 and TRBJ2-2, is EAGVVQSPRYKIIEKKQPVAFWCNPISGHNTLYWYLQNLGQGPELLIRYENEEAVDDSQLPKDRFSAERLKGVDSTLKIQPAELGDSAVYLCASSTVRDGELFFGEGSRLTVL.

This clonotype appeared a few times. CDR3 protein: CAIRRTSGEETQYF. DNA of the CDR3: TGTGCCATCAGGAGGACTAGCGGGGAAGAGACCCAGTACTTC. The J gene is TRBJ2-5, the V gene TRBV10-3; 12 bases map to TRBD2. After removal of 6 bases from V and 3 bases from J, the junction contained 2 bases not matched to a gene. The CDR3 spans 14 residues. Germline V gene lookup returns CDR1 ENHRY and CDR2 SYGVKD.

The table lists this clonotype with many counts. This rearrangement joins TRBV7-9 to TRBJ2-3; tentatively, D is TRBD1 (5 bases). V shed 10 bases and J shed 2 bases, with 13 bases lying between them. The CDR3 contains 13 residues. The germline V gene has CDR1 SEHNR and CDR2 FQNEAQ (reference sequence). Here the CDR3 reads CATQAGPTDTQYF. CDR3 coding DNA: TGTGCCACCCAGGCAGGGCCCACAGATACGCAGTATTTT. Together with reference TRBV7-9 and TRBJ2-3, the CDR3 gives the full variable domain: DTGVSQNPRHKITKRGQNVTFRCDPISEHNRLYWYRQTLGQGPEFLTYFQNEAQLEKSRLLSDRFSAERPKGSFSTLEIQRTEQGDSAMYLCATQAGPTDTQYFGPGTRLTVL.

The rearrangement links TRBV10-3 to TRBJ1-1; 8 bases are a match to TRBD1. The germline V gene encodes CDR1 ENHRY and CDR2 SYGVKD. The CDR3 loop spans 15 amino acids. After removal of 11 bases from V and 0 bases from J, the junction contained 11 bases not matched to a gene. CDR3 residues: CAGRKDREMNTEAFF. Written as DNA, the CDR3 is TGTGCCGGGCGAAAGGACAGGGAAATGAACACTGAAGCTTTCTTT.

This clonotype was observed a handful of times. The chain recombines TRBV6-2 or TRBV6-3 with TRBJ1-4; D is uncertain. V shed 2 bases and J shed 8 bases, with 15 bases lying between them. CDR1 and CDR2 (germline): MNHEY, SVGEGT. There are 15 residues in the CDR3. Written as DNA, the CDR3 is TGTGCCAGCAGTTACGTCGGGCGAATAGGAGAAAAACTGTTTTTT. Protein: CASSYVGRIGEKLFF.

The table lists this clonotype with a few counts. V gene TRBV5-1 combines with J gene TRBJ2-3, with D perhaps assigned TRBD1 or TRBD2 (5 bases each). Germline lookup yields CDR1 SGHRS and CDR2 YFSETQ. The V and J ends lost 7 bases and 2 bases respectively, with 14 bases between them. The CDR3 consists of 14 residues. CDR3 in amino acids: CASARDGYTDTQYF. The DNA for the CDR3 is TGCGCCAGCGCACGGGACGGATACACAGATACGCAGTATTTT.

This clonotype has a count of ten or more. V usage is TRBV5-1 and J usage is TRBJ2-3; perhaps D is TRBD1 or TRBD2 (5 bases each). This CDR3 has 16 amino acids. V shed 4 bases and J shed 0 bases, with 15 bases lying between them. Germline values: CDR1 SGHRS, CDR2 YFSETQ. CDR3 DNA: TGCGCCAGCAGCCCGGGACGGACCTCTAGCACAGATACGCAGTATTTT. Protein: CASSPGRTSSTDTQYF.

In this sample, this clonotype turned up a few times. V gene TRBV5-1 combines with J gene TRBJ1-3; TRBD1 matches 8 bases. This CDR3 spans 16 amino acids. The V gene end was trimmed by 3 bases and the J gene end by 0 bases; junction bases not matched to a gene: 5. Per the germline V gene, CDR1 is SGHRS and CDR2 is YFSETQ. The CDR3 coding sequence is TGCGCCAGCAGCTCCGGGACAGGCCACTCTGGAAACACCATATATTTT. Translating gives CASSSGTGHSGNTIYF.

This sequence joins TRBV27 and TRBJ2-1; tentative D call: TRBD2 (7 bases). CDR3 length: 15 amino acids. V lost 5 bases and J lost 6, with 17 bases in between. From germline, CDR1 is MNHEY and CDR2 SMNVEV (reference sequence). The CDR3 DNA follows: TGTGCCAGCAGTCTGGGGGGGCCCAACAGCAATGAGCAGTTCTTC. Translation: CASSLGGPNSNEQFF.

The chain links TRBV4-2 to TRBJ1-4, with D unresolved. Deletions cut 2 bases from V and 5 bases from J, with 12 bases between. CDR3 length: 15 residues. CDR1 and CDR2 from the germline V gene are LGHNA and YNFKEQ. CDR3 nucleotides: TGTGCCAGCAGCCAATCCCCCGGAGAGAATGAAAAACTGTTTTTT. Protein sequence: CASSQSPGENEKLFF.

The chain has TRBV9 and TRBJ2-1; 7 nucleotides match TRBD2. From germline, CDR1 is SGDLS and CDR2 YYNGEE. V shed 0 bases, J shed 6 bases, and the junction held 3 bases outside the gene matches. CDR3 length: 14 residues. CDR3 region: CASSVGTSVNEQFF. As DNA, the CDR3 is TGTGCCAGCAGCGTAGGCACTAGCGTCAATGAGCAGTTCTTC.

About this clonotype itself: This may be a read error, as it is one base from a much larger clone. J is TRBJ1-2 and V is TRBV7-6; tentatively, D is TRBD1 (6 bases). The CDR3 runs to 12 residues. CDR1 and CDR2 from the germline V gene are SGHVS and FNYEAQ. V was cut by 6 bases and J by 8 bases, with 13 bases left in between. The CDR3 protein is CASRAYRDGYTF. The CDR3, as DNA: TGTGCCAGCAGGGCCTACAGGGACGGCTACACCTTC.

This clonotype was detected a few times. V and J are TRBV20-1 and TRBJ2-3; 9 bases agree with TRBD1. Germline loops: CDR1 DFQATT, CDR2 SNEGSKA (reference sequence). The V gene end was trimmed by 7 bases and the J gene end by 2 bases; junction bases not matched to a gene: 10. There are 15 residues in the CDR3. The CDR3 here is CSVRPLQGATDTQYF. The CDR3, as DNA: TGCAGTGTCAGACCCCTACAGGGGGCCACAGATACGCAGTATTTT.

This clonotype showed up many times. This sequence joins TRBV3-1 and TRBJ1-1; D not certain. CDR1 LGHDT and CDR2 YNNKEL come from the germline V gene (reference sequence). V dropped 4 bases and J dropped 4 bases, with 10 bases sitting between them. This CDR3 is 13 amino acids long. This CDR3 is CASSPLVGTEAFF. The CDR3 coding sequence is TGTGCCAGCAGCCCTTTGGTTGGCACTGAAGCTTTCTTT.

V is TRBV7-6 and J is TRBJ2-7, with D possibly being TRBD1 (5 bases). This CDR3 is 14 amino acids long. CDR1 is SGHVS and CDR2 is FNYEAQ in the germline V gene. Trimming shortened V by 2 bases and J by 4 bases, and 12 bases separated the two germline ends. The CDR3 region is CASSLTGTMYEQYF. In nucleotides, the CDR3 is TGTGCCAGCAGCTTAACAGGTACCATGTACGAGCAGTACTTC.

The chain recombines TRBV29-1 with TRBJ2-7; D may be TRBD2 (5 bases). Germline-derived CDR1 and CDR2 are SQVTM and ANQGSEA. This CDR3 is built from 12 residues. The V and J ends lost 5 bases and 3 bases respectively, with 11 bases between them. This CDR3 is CSVSQDFYEQYF. CDR3 sequence (DNA): TGCAGCGTTTCCCAGGACTTCTACGAGCAGTACTTC.

Points on this clonotype: At one end the junction does not follow the germline gene, possibly because of a read error. CDR3 sequence (DNA): TGTGCCAGCAAGCTACAGGGCGAAAGACTGTTTTTT. It translates to CASKLQGERLFF. The V gene is TRBV28, the J gene TRBJ1-4; tentative D call: TRBD1 (6 bases). There are 12 residues in the CDR3. Looked up from germline, CDR1 is MDHEN and CDR2 is SYDVKM.

V gene TRBV5-1 combines with J gene TRBJ2-5; 11 nucleotides line up with TRBD2. Trimming removed 4 bases from V and 0 bases from J; junction bases left unmatched: 8. The CDR3 runs 17 residues. The germline CDR1 and CDR2 sequences are SGHRS and YFSETQ. The CDR3 nucleotides are TGCGCCAGCAGCCAATCTAGACTAGCGGGGTACCAAGAGACCCAGTACTTC. Its protein product is CASSQSRLAGYQETQYF.

This clonotype was seen a handful of times. This chain connects TRBV7-2 to TRBJ2-3; TRBD2 matches at 10 bases. Per the germline V gene, CDR1 is SGHTA and CDR2 is FQGNSA. This CDR3 has 17 amino acids. After removal of 3 bases from V and 5 bases from J, the junction contained 11 bases not matched to a gene. CDR3: CASSLGRGSGGVDTQYF. For the CDR3, the DNA is TGTGCCAGCAGCTTGGGTCGAGGGAGCGGGGGGGTAGATACGCAGTATTTT.

The chain uses TRBV20-1 and TRBJ2-2; 7 nucleotides align to TRBD1. Unmatched junction bases numbered 4, after V lost 3 bases and J lost 0 bases. The germline V gene has CDR1 DFQATT and CDR2 SNEGSKA (reference sequence). There are 15 residues in the CDR3. In DNA form, the CDR3 reads TGCAGTGCTAGTAGAGGGACAGCGAACACCGGGGAGCTGTTTTTT. Protein sequence: CSASRGTANTGELFF.

This clonotype was counted only a few times. The chain combines TRBV15 with TRBJ2-7; 8 bases align to TRBD1. Germline loops: CDR1 LNHNV, CDR2 YYDKDF (reference sequence). The CDR3 contains 14 residues. J was trimmed by 2 bases and V by 1 base; bases with no gene match: 1. The CDR3 DNA is TGTGCCACCAGCAGAGGACAGGGGACCTACGAGCAGTACGTC. This sequence encodes CATSRGQGTYEQYV.